These T cell receptor beta chains were read from a single sample in a study of ipilimumab plus nivolumab after autologous stem cell transplantation. Data came from immunoSEQ multiplex PCR; TCRdb stores just in-frame clones and leaves some out. The table shows 15,000 to 20,000 clones, with roughly 85% occurring only once. The sample here was PBMCs, taken in a trial of ipilimumab plus nivolumab as post-transplant consolidation. The receptors derive from a male donor with diffuse large B-cell lymphoma. Each CDR3 is given with its conserved first and last residue. The D gene is left open where the match is weak. The size field is filled for only some rows; it gives once, few, many or a size class.

TRBV7-8,-,TRBJ2-2,TRBD1,CASSPRTGPDTGELFF,TGTGCCAGCAGCCCAAGGACAGGGCCGGACACCGGGGAGCTGTTTTTT
TRBV9,-,TRBJ2-3,TRBD2,CASSVGLASTDTQYF,TGTGCCAGCAGCGTAGGACTAGCGAGCACAGATACGCAGTATTTT
TRBV7-3,-,TRBJ1-6,-,CASSVQGYSYNSPLHF,TGTGCCAGCAGTGTTCAGGGATACTCCTATAATTCACCCCTCCACTTT
TRBV9,-,TRBJ2-5,-,CASSPRGTIQETQYF,TGTGCCAGCAGCCCAAGAGGGACAATCCAAGAGACCCAGTACTTC
TRBV6-6,-,TRBJ1-5,-,CASRPNSNQPQHF,TGTGCCAGCAGACCTAATAGCAATCAGCCCCAGCATTTT
TRBV12-5,-,TRBJ2-5,TRBD2,CASGRLAGFQETQYF,TGTGCTAGTGGTAGACTAGCGGGGTTCCAAGAGACCCAGTACTTC
TRBV7-2,-,TRBJ2-3,-,CASSRGGSTDTQYF,TGTGCCAGCAGCCGAGGGGGGAGCACAGATACGCAGTATTTT
TRBV7-9,-,TRBJ2-7,-,CASSREGTVAYEQYF,TGTGCCAGCAGCCGGGAGGGGACAGTGGCCTACGAGCAGTACTTC
TRBV7-2,-,TRBJ2-2,-,CASSIRTGELFF,TGTGCCAGCAGCATCAGGACCGGGGAGCTGTTTTTT
TRBV7-8,-,TRBJ2-1,-,CASSRGLGGGSNNEQFF,TGTGCCAGCAGCCGAGGGCTTGGAGGGGGATCTAACAATGAGCAGTTCTTC
TRBV7-6,-,TRBJ2-3,TRBD1,CASSSTTGRTDTQYF,TGTGCCAGCAGCTCAACGACAGGGCGCACAGATACGCAGTATTTT
TRBV19,once,TRBJ2-7,TRBD1,CASSTKPGQGFYEQYF,TGTGCCAGTAGTACCAAACCGGGACAGGGTTTCTACGAGCAGTACTTC
TRBV6-1,-,TRBJ2-1,TRBD2,CASTVGLAGYNEQFF,TGTGCCAGCACTGTGGGACTAGCGGGTTACAATGAGCAGTTCTTC
TRBV12-5,once,TRBJ2-7,-,CASGLDNRLSYEQYF,TGTGCTAGTGGTTTGGACAACAGGCTTTCCTACGAGCAGTACTTC
TRBV15,once,TRBJ2-3,TRBD2,CATSRDGLAGGTDTQYF,TGTGCCACCAGCAGAGATGGCCTAGCGGGGGGAACAGATACGCAGTATTTT
TRBV4-3,-,TRBJ2-3,TRBD2,CASSSGGGTQYF,TGCGCCAGCAGCTCGGGAGGGGGTACGCAGTATTTT
TRBV4-3,-,TRBJ2-2,TRBD2,CASSQDRGDGTGELFF,TGCGCCAGCAGCCAAGATCGGGGGGATGGAACCGGGGAGCTGTTTTTT